This TCR beta chain originates from a study of blood T cell repertoires in COVID-19. Study-level background: The study drew acute and convalescent COVID-19 samples from the United States, Italy and Spain.

Trimming took off 4 bases at V and 1 base at J, with 4 bases between the two ends. This CDR3 spans 13 amino acids. Germline V CDR1 and CDR2: PRHDT, FYEKMQ (reference sequence). Method: immunoSEQ multiplex PCR; TCRdb's copy keeps in-frame clones and lacks some. The sample has about 140,000 clones, about 88% seen once; the top ten hold 2.5% to 3%. In Seattle, patients joined the study during active infection and were tracked longitudinally. The J gene is TRBJ2-2, the V gene TRBV13; D is uncertain. This clonotype was sampled from a human donor with COVID-19, enrolled during active disease. The donor label of this sample is uncertain. Sequenced sample: peripheral blood. CDR3 DNA: TGTGCCAGCAGCTCCCAGAACACCGGGGAGCTGTTTTTT. This encodes CASSSQNTGELFF.